A selection of T cell receptor beta chains follows, all from one sample in a study of T cell changes during pregnancy in multiple sclerosis. Measured with immunoSEQ multiplex PCR; TCRdb has only the in-frame clones, and not every one. The table records tens of thousands of clones, approximately 90% of them present only once. Sequences were derived from CD8+ T cells from peripheral blood mononuclear cells, sampled in the second trimester of pregnancy. The receptors stem from a female donor in good health, enrolled as a control in a pregnancy study. Each CDR3 is given with its conserved first and last residue. A D gene is named only where the DNA matches it firmly. Only part of the rows carry a size: once, few, many, or a class if the clone is expanded.

CDR3aa: CASSLGAGNTEAFF
CDR3nt: TGTGCCAGCAGCTTGGGGGCAGGAAACACTGAAGCTTTCTTT
d_gene: NA
abundance: NA
v_gene: TRBV5-8
j_gene: TRBJ1-1

CDR3aa: CASSDGGTEAFF
CDR3nt: TGTGCCAGCAGCGACGGCGGGACTGAAGCTTTCTTT
d_gene: NA
abundance: once
v_gene: TRBV5-4
j_gene: TRBJ1-1

CDR3aa: CAWRGQGQETQYF
CDR3nt: TGTGCCTGGAGGGGGCAGGGACAAGAGACCCAGTACTTC
d_gene: NA
abundance: NA
v_gene: TRBV30
j_gene: TRBJ2-5

CDR3aa: CASSHYRGMNTEAFF
CDR3nt: TGCGCCAGCAGCCATTACAGGGGGATGAACACTGAAGCTTTCTTT
d_gene: TRBD1
abundance: NA
v_gene: TRBV4-1
j_gene: TRBJ1-1

CDR3aa: CASSFSVDEQFF
CDR3nt: TGTGCCAGCAGCTTTAGCGTGGATGAGCAGTTCTTC
d_gene: NA
abundance: NA
v_gene: TRBV7-9
j_gene: TRBJ2-1

CDR3aa: CAWSVSGNYEQYF
CDR3nt: TGTGCCTGGAGTGTATCGGGGAACTACGAGCAGTACTTC
d_gene: NA
abundance: few
v_gene: TRBV30
j_gene: TRBJ2-7

CDR3aa: CAISDRGGTVNEQFF
CDR3nt: TGTGCCATCAGTGATAGGGGGGGCACCGTCAATGAGCAGTTCTTC
d_gene: NA
abundance: once
v_gene: TRBV10-3
j_gene: TRBJ2-1

CDR3aa: CASSPGYGRGETQYF
CDR3nt: TGTGCCAGCAGTCCTGGATACGGCAGGGGCGAGACCCAGTACTTC
d_gene: NA
abundance: NA
v_gene: TRBV6-5
j_gene: TRBJ2-5

CDR3aa: CASSAGESYGYTF
CDR3nt: TGTGCCAGCAGTGCCGGTGAGAGCTATGGCTACACCTTC
d_gene: NA
abundance: NA
v_gene: TRBV6-4
j_gene: TRBJ1-2

CDR3aa: CASSSGASGANVLTF
CDR3nt: TGTGCCAGCAGTTCAGGGGCGTCAGGGGCCAACGTCCTGACTTTC
d_gene: NA
abundance: NA
v_gene: TRBV27
j_gene: TRBJ2-6

CDR3aa: CASSENGDILYGYTF
CDR3nt: TGTGCCAGCAGTGAAAATGGGGACATTCTCTATGGCTACACCTTC
d_gene: NA
abundance: NA
v_gene: TRBV2
j_gene: TRBJ1-2

CDR3aa: CASSQRDNEQFF
CDR3nt: TGTGCCAGCAGCCAACGGGACAATGAGCAGTTCTTC
d_gene: NA
abundance: NA
v_gene: TRBV4-2
j_gene: TRBJ2-1

CDR3aa: CASSDAAGDNSPLHF
CDR3nt: TGTGCCAGCAGTGACGCGGCAGGGGACAATTCACCCCTCCACTTT
d_gene: NA
abundance: NA
v_gene: TRBV6-4
j_gene: TRBJ1-6

CDR3aa: CAWNEANTGELFF
CDR3nt: TGTGCCTGGAACGAGGCGAACACCGGGGAGCTGTTTTTT
d_gene: NA
abundance: NA
v_gene: TRBV30
j_gene: TRBJ2-2

CDR3aa: CASSPGQGALVGTDTQYF
CDR3nt: TGTGCCAGCAGCCCGGGACAGGGGGCTCTCGTAGGCACAGATACGCAGTATTTT
d_gene: TRBD1
abundance: once
v_gene: TRBV16
j_gene: TRBJ2-3

CDR3aa: CAWSVGTLEYF
CDR3nt: TGTGCCTGGAGTGTTGGCACGCTGGAGTACTTC
d_gene: NA
abundance: NA
v_gene: TRBV30
j_gene: TRBJ2-7

CDR3aa: CASGLSGYGYTF
CDR3nt: TGTGCTAGTGGTCTCTCGGGCTATGGCTACACCTTC
d_gene: NA
abundance: NA
v_gene: TRBV12-5
j_gene: TRBJ1-2

CDR3aa: CASSDQQGNQPQHF
CDR3nt: TGTGCCAGCAGCGACCAACAGGGAAATCAGCCCCAGCATTTT
d_gene: NA
abundance: NA
v_gene: TRBV7-9
j_gene: TRBJ1-5

CDR3aa: CASSLGERNNEQFF
CDR3nt: TGTGCCAGCAGTTTGGGCGAAAGGAACAATGAGCAGTTCTTC
d_gene: NA
abundance: once
v_gene: TRBV27
j_gene: TRBJ2-1

CDR3aa: CASRDGDMGGYTF
CDR3nt: TGCGCCAGTCGCGACGGGGATATGGGGGGCTACACCTTC
d_gene: NA
abundance: NA
v_gene: TRBV5-1
j_gene: TRBJ1-2

CDR3aa: CASSDSYEQYF
CDR3nt: TGCGCCAGCAGTGATTCGTACGAGCAGTACTTC
d_gene: NA
abundance: once
v_gene: TRBV10-1
j_gene: TRBJ2-7

CDR3aa: CASSALAGGYNEQFF
CDR3nt: TGTGCCAGCTCAGCCCTGGCGGGAGGGTACAATGAGCAGTTCTTC
d_gene: TRBD2
abundance: NA
v_gene: TRBV18
j_gene: TRBJ2-1

CDR3aa: CASSLAEGLAALGDTQYF
CDR3nt: TGTGCCAGCAGCTTAGCGGAGGGACTAGCGGCCCTCGGAGATACGCAGTATTTT
d_gene: TRBD2
abundance: NA
v_gene: TRBV7-8
j_gene: TRBJ2-3

CDR3aa: CASSRTGGGLSSYEQYF
CDR3nt: TGTGCCAGCAGCCGGACAGGGGGCGGATTGAGCTCCTACGAGCAGTACTTC
d_gene: TRBD1
abundance: once
v_gene: TRBV5-4
j_gene: TRBJ2-7

CDR3aa: CASSERGSTDTQYF
CDR3nt: TGTGCCAGCAGTGAACGAGGCAGCACAGATACGCAGTATTTT
d_gene: NA
abundance: NA
v_gene: TRBV6-4
j_gene: TRBJ2-3

CDR3aa: CASSLRDRGADYGYTF
CDR3nt: TGTGCCAGCAGCTTAAGGGACAGGGGGGCCGACTATGGCTACACCTTC
d_gene: TRBD1
abundance: NA
v_gene: TRBV7-9
j_gene: TRBJ1-2

CDR3aa: CASDPGHSSYEQYF
CDR3nt: TGTGCCAGCGACCCGGGACACAGCTCCTACGAGCAGTACTTC
d_gene: NA
abundance: NA
v_gene: TRBV2
j_gene: TRBJ2-7

CDR3aa: CASSKGGGNWETQYF
CDR3nt: TGTGCCAGCAGCAAAGGGGGGGGGAATTGGGAGACCCAGTACTTC
d_gene: NA
abundance: NA
v_gene: TRBV21-1
j_gene: TRBJ2-5

CDR3aa: CASSSRDRGGGEAFF
CDR3nt: TGTGCCAGCAGCTCCCGGGACAGGGGAGGAGGTGAAGCTTTCTTT
d_gene: TRBD1
abundance: NA
v_gene: TRBV25-1
j_gene: TRBJ1-1

CDR3aa: CASSPPGTSGGVKTDTQYF
CDR3nt: TGCGCCAGCAGCCCCCCCGGGACTAGCGGGGGAGTGAAGACAGATACGCAGTATTTT
d_gene: TRBD2
abundance: NA
v_gene: TRBV4-1
j_gene: TRBJ2-3

CDR3aa: CASSFSGGLSTDTQYF
CDR3nt: TGTGCCAGCAGCTTTAGCGGGGGACTTAGCACAGATACGCAGTATTTT
d_gene: TRBD2
abundance: NA
v_gene: TRBV7-9
j_gene: TRBJ2-3

CDR3aa: CASSHSGAPGEKLFF
CDR3nt: TGTGCCAGCAGCCATTCAGGGGCGCCGGGGGAAAAACTGTTTTTT
d_gene: NA
abundance: NA
v_gene: TRBV6-4
j_gene: TRBJ1-4

CDR3aa: CASSLAFRAGLGGAGELFF
CDR3nt: TGTGCCAGCAGCTTAGCGTTCAGGGCGGGACTAGGAGGCGCCGGGGAGCTGTTTTTT
d_gene: TRBD2
abundance: once
v_gene: TRBV7-6
j_gene: TRBJ2-2

CDR3aa: CASSEGQGNTEAFF
CDR3nt: TGTGCCAGCAGTGAGGGACAGGGGAACACTGAAGCTTTCTTT
d_gene: TRBD1
abundance: NA
v_gene: TRBV6-1
j_gene: TRBJ1-1

CDR3aa: CASSNSGSEQFF
CDR3nt: TGTGCCAGTAGTAATAGCGGGAGTGAGCAGTTCTTC
d_gene: TRBD2
abundance: NA
v_gene: TRBV19
j_gene: TRBJ2-1

CDR3aa: CASSLPRTDESSYEQYF
CDR3nt: TGTGCCAGCAGCTTACCCAGGACAGACGAGAGCTCCTACGAGCAGTACTTC
d_gene: NA
abundance: NA
v_gene: TRBV7-2
j_gene: TRBJ2-7

CDR3aa: CAIKGGAVASGNTIYF
CDR3nt: TGTGCCATCAAGGGAGGGGCCGTGGCCTCGGGAAACACCATATATTTT
d_gene: NA
abundance: NA
v_gene: TRBV7-6
j_gene: TRBJ1-3

CDR3aa: CAWATGRRSYNEQFF
CDR3nt: TGTGCCTGGGCGACAGGCCGGAGGTCGTACAATGAGCAGTTCTTC
d_gene: NA
abundance: NA
v_gene: TRBV30
j_gene: TRBJ2-1

CDR3aa: CASSEGTGGYNEQFF
CDR3nt: TGTGCCAGCAGTGAAGGGACGGGGGGGTACAATGAGCAGTTCTTC
d_gene: TRBD2
abundance: NA
v_gene: TRBV6-1
j_gene: TRBJ2-1

CDR3aa: CASSTSGGADEQFF
CDR3nt: TGTGCCAGCTCGACTAGCGGGGGGGCTGATGAGCAGTTCTTC
d_gene: TRBD2
abundance: NA
v_gene: TRBV6-4
j_gene: TRBJ2-1